This entry lists 26 T cell receptor beta chains sequenced from one sample in a study of PD-L1 blockade in urothelial cancer. TCRdb keeps only in-frame clones here, not all; method: immunoSEQ multiplex PCR. The repertoire consists of some 100,000 clones, with roughly 90% occurring once and the leading ten covering roughly 0.88%. The time point: pretreatment peripheral blood. Source: PBMCs, taken around atezolizumab (anti-PD-L1) treatment. All receptors come from a woman older than 75 with urothelial cancer.

This rearrangement joins TRBV5-5 to TRBJ1-1, with 12 bases that match TRBD1. The germline CDR1 and CDR2 sequences are SGHKS and YYEKEE (reference sequence). V gave up 3 bases and J gave up 3 bases; unmatched junction bases: 0. The CDR3 has 14 residues. The DNA of the CDR3 is TGTGCCAGCAGCTGGGACAGGGGGCACACTGAAGCTTTCTTT. Translating it yields CASSWDRGHTEAFF. Using reference TRBV5-5 and TRBJ1-1 for the parts outside the CDR3, the full variable domain is DAGVTQSPTHLIKTRGQQVTLRCSPISGHKSVSWYQQVLGQGPQFIFQYYEKEERGRGNFPDRFSARQFPNYSSELNVNALLLGDSALYLCASSWDRGHTEAFFGQGTRLTVV.

This clone was counted only a few times. This chain connects TRBV30 to TRBJ1-1; D is possibly TRBD1 (6 bases). Germline CDR1 GTSNPN, CDR2 SVGIG (reference sequence). Trimming shortened V by 5 bases and J by 6 bases, and 13 bases separated the two germline ends. The CDR3 runs 12 residues. The CDR3 loop is CAWCTGTAEAFF. CDR3 in DNA: TGTGCCTGGTGCACAGGGACGGCTGAAGCTTTCTTT.

This chain uses TRBV29-1 with TRBJ2-1, with D possibly TRBD2 on 6 matching bases. The CDR3 extends over 13 amino acids. V lost 7 bases, J lost 8 bases, and 18 bases lay in between. The germline V gene encodes CDR1 SQVTM and CDR2 ANQGSEA. This CDR3 reads CSAPGLVADEQFF. The CDR3 bases are TGCAGCGCTCCGGGACTGGTAGCCGATGAGCAGTTCTTC.

The chain recombines TRBV2 with TRBJ2-5; TRBD2 might be the D (6 bases). V was cut by 7 bases and J by 2 bases, with 17 bases left in between. This CDR3 spans 15 amino acids. The germline V gene has CDR1 SNHLY and CDR2 FYNNEI. The CDR3: CASKALARPQETQYF. The CDR3 region has the DNA TGTGCCAGCAAAGCCCTAGCGAGACCTCAAGAGACCCAGTACTTC.

V and J are TRBV9 and TRBJ1-3, with D tentatively TRBD1 (6 bases). Germline-derived CDR1 and CDR2 are SGDLS and YYNGEE. The V gene lost 0 bases and the J gene lost 0 bases, with 13 bases spanning the gap. The CDR3 is made up of 17 amino acids. The CDR3: CASSVDGGANSGNTIYF. CDR3 nucleotides: TGTGCCAGCAGCGTAGACGGGGGGGCGAACTCTGGAAACACCATATATTTT.

The V call is TRBV7-3, the J call TRBJ2-1; 8 nucleotides match TRBD1. Germline CDR1 SGHTA, CDR2 FQGTGA. V lost 5 bases and J lost 5; bases outside the gene matches: 8. CDR3 size: 15 residues. The CDR3 DNA reads as TGTGCCAGCAGCGCCCGGACAGGGAGCCACAATGAGCAGTTCTTC. This codes for CASSARTGSHNEQFF.

The J gene is TRBJ2-4, the V gene TRBV7-9, with a weak D call TRBD2 (5 bases). CDR1 SEHNR and CDR2 FQNEAQ come from the germline V gene (reference sequence). The germline V and J ends were trimmed by 6 bases and 1 base, with 13 bases remaining between them. CDR3 length: 15 amino acids. The CDR3 region has the DNA TGTGCCAGCAGACGACTACTGGGCGCCAAAAACATTCAGTACTTC. It encodes CASRRLLGAKNIQYF.

This clone occurred once. The chain uses TRBV10-3 and TRBJ1-1, with D perhaps TRBD1 (5 bases). V dropped 4 bases and J dropped 7 bases, with 16 bases sitting between them. CDR1 is ENHRY, CDR2 SYGVKD, per germline. CDR3 size: 14 residues. CDR3 protein: CAISGTTSASEAFF. CDR3 nucleotides: TGTGCCATCAGTGGGACAACCTCTGCGAGTGAAGCTTTCTTT.

This clone has just one count. The CDR3 loop reads CASSSGTGGGEQYF. The CDR3 DNA reads as TGTGCCAGCAGCTCAGGGACAGGGGGCGGGGAGCAGTACTTC. The chain has TRBV7-3 and TRBJ2-7, with TRBD1 matching over 12 bases. Germline CDR1 is SGHTA and CDR2 is FQGTGA. The V segment lost 4 bases and the J segment 7 bases; nucleotides outside the gene matches: 5. CDR3 length equals 14 residues.

The chain uses TRBV28 and TRBJ2-1; D possibly corresponds to TRBD2 (5 bases). V was trimmed by 4 bases and J by 1 base, leaving 23 bases between them. There are 19 residues in the CDR3. Germline V CDR1 and CDR2: MDHEN, SYDVKM. DNA of the CDR3: TGTGCCAGCAGTTCCATGGGTGGGGTAAAGGGAGAATCCTACAATGAGCAGTTCTTC. Its protein is CASSSMGGVKGESYNEQFF.

This chain connects TRBV7-8 to TRBJ1-4; D gene unclear. Germline V gene lookup returns CDR1 SGHVS and CDR2 FQNEAQ. The ends were cut back, 5 bases at V and 0 bases at J, with 13 bases in the middle. The CDR3 extends over 16 amino acids. In DNA, the CDR3 is TGTGCCAGCAGCCAAGACCCAGGAACAACTAATGAAAAACTGTTTTTT. It yields the protein CASSQDPGTTNEKLFF.

The chain combines TRBV9 with TRBJ2-5, with 14 bases aligning to TRBD2. Germline V lookup: CDR1 SGDLS, CDR2 YYNGEE. CDR3 size: 16 residues. V lost 2 bases and J lost 5; bases outside the gene matches: 5. CDR3 residues: CASSVGLAGGLETQYF. The CDR3 nucleotides read TGTGCCAGCAGCGTCGGACTAGCGGGAGGTCTGGAGACCCAGTACTTC.

The sample holds a few counts of this clone. The gene calls are TRBV4-1 and TRBJ1-2; a possible D gene is TRBD1 (5 bases). CDR3 length equals 14 residues. V lost 1 base to trimming and J lost 2 bases, with 8 bases between them. Germline V gene lookup returns CDR1 MGHRA and CDR2 YSYEKL. CDR3 bases: TGCGCCAGCAGCCAAGGACAGTGGAACTATGGCTACACCTTC. Encoded protein: CASSQGQWNYGYTF.

The rearrangement links TRBV27 to TRBJ2-1; a possible D gene is TRBD1 (5 bases). Germline assignment: CDR1 MNHEY and CDR2 SMNVEV (reference sequence). The CDR3 contains 15 residues. Between the trimmed V and J ends, which lost 6 bases and 4 bases, there was a span of 16 bases. CDR3 nucleotide sequence: TGTGCCAGCAGCCGTGACAGAGCGCTTTACAATGAGCAGTTCTTC. Amino acid sequence: CASSRDRALYNEQFF.

The V gene is TRBV18, the J gene TRBJ1-2, with TRBD1 identical over 9 bases. Germline trimming cut 2 bases from V and 8 bases from J; bases unmatched to any gene: 3. The CDR3 sequence is 13 residues long. Germline V CDR1 and CDR2: KGHSH, LQKENI. The CDR3 sequence is CASSPGTGRGYTF. CDR3 in DNA: TGTGCCAGCTCACCAGGGACAGGGCGGGGCTACACCTTC.

The V call is TRBV6-1, the J call TRBJ2-1; TRBD2 aligns across 14 bases. The V gene end was trimmed by 8 bases and the J gene end by 4 bases; junction bases not matched to a gene: 4. CDR1 MNHNS and CDR2 SASEGT come from the germline V gene. The CDR3 spans 15 residues. For the CDR3, the DNA is TGTGCCAGCGGGGGACTAGCGGGAGTATACAATGAGCAGTTCTTC. Translating it yields CASGGLAGVYNEQFF.

This chain joins TRBV11-3 and TRBJ2-2; D may be TRBD2 (6 bases). The CDR3 totals 14 residues. V dropped 5 bases and J dropped 5 bases, with 12 bases sitting between them. Germline V lookup: CDR1 SGHNT, CDR2 YENEEA. The CDR3 region is CASSTDGGTGELFF. The DNA for the CDR3 is TGTGCCAGCAGCACGGACGGAGGGACCGGGGAGCTGTTTTTT.

V and J are TRBV14 and TRBJ2-7, with D unclear. V lost 4 bases to trimming and J lost 3 bases, with 10 bases between them. Germline CDR1 is SGHDN and CDR2 is FVKESK. The CDR3 spans 13 residues. The CDR3 sequence is CASSRGQFYEQYF. The CDR3 DNA follows: TGTGCCAGCAGCCGTGGGCAGTTCTACGAGCAGTACTTC.

This clone has just a few counts. J is TRBJ2-5 and V is TRBV25-1; no firm D call. Trimming shortened V by 0 bases and J by 3 bases, and 8 bases separated the two germline ends. In germline, CDR1 is MGHDK, CDR2 SYGVNS. The CDR3 covers 14 residues. CDR3 DNA sequence: TGTGCCAGCAGTGAATATGTCACAGAAGAGACCCAGTACTTC. Its translation is CASSEYVTEETQYF.

The chain couples TRBV27 to TRBJ2-7; TRBD1 matches at 7 bases. V was clipped by 5 bases and J by 2 bases; unmatched bases: 6. Per germline, CDR1 MNHEY and CDR2 SMNVEV (reference sequence). The CDR3 loop spans 14 amino acids. The CDR3 sequence: CASSQPGQTYEQYF. CDR3 DNA: TGTGCCAGCAGTCAACCGGGACAGACCTACGAGCAGTACTTC.

The chain couples TRBV5-1 to TRBJ2-3, with D perhaps TRBD1 (5 bases). CDR1 SGHRS and CDR2 YFSETQ come from the germline V gene. The CDR3 has 14 amino acids. V gave up 0 bases and J gave up 2 bases, with 7 bases separating them. CDR3 amino acids: CASSLGQITDTQYF. CDR3 in DNA: TGCGCCAGCAGCTTGGGACAGATCACAGATACGCAGTATTTT.

V usage is TRBV10-1 and J usage is TRBJ1-1; a possible D gene is TRBD1 (5 bases). V was cut by 3 bases and J by 8 bases, with 13 bases left in between. This CDR3 spans 13 amino acids. The germline CDR1 and CDR2 sequences are WNHNN and SYGVQD (reference sequence). CDR3 sequence reads: CASSERQQAEAFF. For the CDR3, the DNA is TGCGCCAGCAGTGAAAGGCAACAGGCCGAAGCTTTCTTT.

The V gene is TRBV2, the J gene TRBJ1-5, with D perhaps TRBD1 (5 bases). The germline V gene has CDR1 SNHLY and CDR2 FYNNEI. V gave up 7 bases and J gave up 1 base, with 14 bases separating them. The CDR3 covers 15 residues. The CDR3 sequence is CASTPGLTSNQPQHF. The DNA for the CDR3 is TGTGCCAGCACCCCGGGACTAACAAGCAATCAGCCCCAGCATTTT.

The V and J genes are TRBV11-3 and TRBJ2-1; 9 nucleotides agree with TRBD2. The CDR3 consists of 16 residues. Trimming cost V 1 base and J 4 bases; bases outside gene matches: 5. CDR1 is SGHNT, CDR2 YENEEA, per germline. In DNA form, the CDR3 reads TGTGCCAGCAGCTTAGGCCTAGCGGGAAAGTACAATGAGCAGTTCTTC. Protein product: CASSLGLAGKYNEQFF.

V and J are TRBV20-1 and TRBJ2-3, with D uncertain. Germline V gene sequence: CDR1 DFQATT, CDR2 SNEGSKA (reference sequence). This CDR3 is 11 amino acids long. The V end lost 5 bases, the J end lost 5 bases, and 8 bases lay between the germline ends. The CDR3 loop is CSAQTGDTQYF. CDR3 sequence (DNA): TGCAGTGCTCAGACTGGAGATACGCAGTATTTT.

The chain has TRBV5-1 and TRBJ1-1; TRBD1 matches 8 bases. Germline CDR1 and CDR2: SGHRS and YFSETQ. Trimming cost V 5 bases and J 6 bases; bases outside gene matches: 12. This CDR3 spans 15 amino acids. CDR3 sequence (DNA): TGCGCCAGCAGTGCGGTTACGACAGGGGCGTCTGAAGCTTTCTTT. Protein: CASSAVTTGASEAFF.